The source of this TCR beta chain is a study of blood T cell repertoires in COVID-19. About the research overall: T cells, B-cell-depleted T cells, or PBMCs supplied cDNA or gDNA.

Assay used: immunoSEQ multiplex PCR; TCRdb lists only in-frame clones, some missing. The data hold roughly 150,000 clones, with more than 65% observed a single time. The CDR3 loop spans 13 amino acids. V lost 3 bases to trimming and J lost 5 bases, with 11 bases between them. Germline V gene sequence: CDR1 SGDLS, CDR2 YYNGEE. The chain is built from TRBV9 and TRBJ2-5; tentatively, D is TRBD2 (5 bases). What was sequenced was peripheral blood. This TCR came from a man between 70 and 80 years old with active or convalescent COVID-19. CDR3 in DNA: TGTGCCAGCAGCGCAGAGGGCCGGGAGACCCAGTACTTC. This gives the protein CASSAEGRETQYF.